The clone carrying this TCR beta chain was picked up many times. Its antigen is not known. This entry belongs to a study of identical twins. Study-wide results and caveats: Zero-insertion results could be subject to partial confounding by invariant MAIT and iNKT cells. Monozygotic twins shared more out-of-frame TCR alpha than recombination models predicted.

cDNA molecules carried unique molecular identifiers, and template switching added a universal primer site. A single record per CDR3 protein comes from TCRdb applying MiXCR to the 5' RACE reads. The sample has 500,000 to 700,000 distinct CDR3 sequences, around 7.5% seen once. The length of the CDR3 is 13 residues. Germline loops: CDR1 DFQATT, CDR2 SNEGSKA (reference sequence). J was trimmed by 7 bases and V by 3 bases; bases with no gene match: 5. These data were also filed under a second study, of yellow fever vaccine responses in identical twins.

V gene TRBV20-1 combines with J gene TRBJ1-4, with 7 nucleotides matching TRBD1. What was sequenced was PBMCs. The receptor was isolated from a young woman in good health. The DNA for the CDR3 is TGCAGTGCTAGCGACAGGGTTAGTGAAAAACTGTTTTTT. Protein: CSASDRVSEKLFF.